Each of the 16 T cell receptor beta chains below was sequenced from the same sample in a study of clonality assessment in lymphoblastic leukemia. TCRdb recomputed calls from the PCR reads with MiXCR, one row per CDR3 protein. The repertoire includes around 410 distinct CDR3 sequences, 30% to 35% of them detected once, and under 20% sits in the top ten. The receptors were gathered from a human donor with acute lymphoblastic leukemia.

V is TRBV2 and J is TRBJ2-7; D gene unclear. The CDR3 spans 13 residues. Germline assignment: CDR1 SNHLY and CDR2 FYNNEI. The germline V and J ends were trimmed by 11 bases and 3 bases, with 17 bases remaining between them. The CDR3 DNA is TGTGCCGCGTCGAAGCGAGTCAACTACGAGCAGTACTTC. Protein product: CAASKRVNYEQYF.

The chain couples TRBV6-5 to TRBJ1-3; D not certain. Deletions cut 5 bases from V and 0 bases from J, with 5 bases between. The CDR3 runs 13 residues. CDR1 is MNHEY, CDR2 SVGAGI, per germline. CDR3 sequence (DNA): TGTGCCAGCAGTCCGTACTCTGGAAACACCATATATTTT. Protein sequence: CASSPYSGNTIYF.

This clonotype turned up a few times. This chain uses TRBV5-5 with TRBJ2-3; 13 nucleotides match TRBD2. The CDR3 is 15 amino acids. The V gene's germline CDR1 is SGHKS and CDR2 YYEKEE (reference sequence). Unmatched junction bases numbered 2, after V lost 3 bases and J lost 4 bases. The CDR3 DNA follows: TGTGCCAGCAGCTCCGGACTAGCGGGAGCAGATACGCAGTATTTT. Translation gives CASSSGLAGADTQYF.

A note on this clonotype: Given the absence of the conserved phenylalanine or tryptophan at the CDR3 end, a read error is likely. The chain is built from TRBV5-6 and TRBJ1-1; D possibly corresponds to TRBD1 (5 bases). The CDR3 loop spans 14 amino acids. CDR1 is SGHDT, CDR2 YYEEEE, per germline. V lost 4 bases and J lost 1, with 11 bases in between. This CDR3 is CASSRIGGNTEAFL. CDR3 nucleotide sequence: TGTGCCAGCAGCCGCATTGGGGGGAACACTGAAGCTTTCCTT.

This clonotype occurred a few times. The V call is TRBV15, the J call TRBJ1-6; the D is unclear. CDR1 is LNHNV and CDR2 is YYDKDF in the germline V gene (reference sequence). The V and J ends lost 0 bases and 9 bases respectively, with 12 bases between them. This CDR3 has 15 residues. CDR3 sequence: CATSRDRLGGSPLHF. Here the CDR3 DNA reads TGTGCCACCAGCAGAGACCGTCTGGGTGGTTCACCCCTCCACTTT. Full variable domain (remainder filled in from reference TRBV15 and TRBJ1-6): DAMVIQNPRYQVTQFGKPVTLSCSQTLNHNVMYWYQQKSSQAPKLLFHYYDKDFNNEADTPDNFQSRRPNTSFCFLDIRSPGLGDTAMYLCATSRDRLGGSPLHFGNGTRLTVT.

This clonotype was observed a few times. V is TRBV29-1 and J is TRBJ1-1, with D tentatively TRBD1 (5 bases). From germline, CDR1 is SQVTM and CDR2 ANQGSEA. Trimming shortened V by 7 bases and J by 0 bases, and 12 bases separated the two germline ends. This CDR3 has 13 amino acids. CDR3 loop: CSAARGLNTEAFF. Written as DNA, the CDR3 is TGCAGCGCCGCGAGGGGCCTGAACACTGAAGCTTTCTTT.

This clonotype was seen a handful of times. The CDR3 reads CASSGGSGGHEQFF. The CDR3 DNA is TGTGCCAGCAGCGGTGGTAGCGGGGGGCATGAGCAGTTCTTC. The chain joins TRBV13 to TRBJ2-1; 10 positions match TRBD2. This CDR3 region has 14 residues. The germline gives CDR1 PRHDT, CDR2 FYEKMQ (reference sequence). The V segment lost 5 bases and the J segment 8 bases; nucleotides outside the gene matches: 6.

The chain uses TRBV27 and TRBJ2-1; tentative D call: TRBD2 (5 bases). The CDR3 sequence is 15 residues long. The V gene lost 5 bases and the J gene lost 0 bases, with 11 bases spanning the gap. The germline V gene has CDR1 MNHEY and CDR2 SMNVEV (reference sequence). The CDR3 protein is CASSAGVNSYNEQFF. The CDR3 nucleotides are TGTGCCAGCAGTGCCGGGGTGAACTCCTACAATGAGCAGTTCTTC.

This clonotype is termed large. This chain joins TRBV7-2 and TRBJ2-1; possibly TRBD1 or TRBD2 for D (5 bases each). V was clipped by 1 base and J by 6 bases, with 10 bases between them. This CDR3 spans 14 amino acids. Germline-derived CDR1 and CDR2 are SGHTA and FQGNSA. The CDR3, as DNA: TGTGCCAGCAGCTTAGTTCCGGGGCTCAATGAGCAGTTCTTC. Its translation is CASSLVPGLNEQFF.

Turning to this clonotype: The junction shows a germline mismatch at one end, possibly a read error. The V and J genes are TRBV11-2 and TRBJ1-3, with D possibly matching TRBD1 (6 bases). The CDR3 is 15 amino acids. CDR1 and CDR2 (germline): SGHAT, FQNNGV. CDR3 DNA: TGTGCCAGCACCCCGGGGGCATTGTCGGGAAACACCATACATTTT. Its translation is CASTPGALSGNTIHF.

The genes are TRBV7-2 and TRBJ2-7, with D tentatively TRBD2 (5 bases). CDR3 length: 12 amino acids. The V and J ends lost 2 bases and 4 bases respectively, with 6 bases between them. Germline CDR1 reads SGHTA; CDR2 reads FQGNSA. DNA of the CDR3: TGTGCCAGCAGCTTAAGAGGGTACGAGCAGTACTTC. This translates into CASSLRGYEQYF.

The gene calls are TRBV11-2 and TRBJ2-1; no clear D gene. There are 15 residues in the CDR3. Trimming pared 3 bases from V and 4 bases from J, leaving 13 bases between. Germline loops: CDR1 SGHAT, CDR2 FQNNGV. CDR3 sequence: CASSFVTDSYNEQFF. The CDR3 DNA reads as TGTGCCAGCAGCTTTGTTACAGACTCTTACAATGAGCAGTTCTTC.

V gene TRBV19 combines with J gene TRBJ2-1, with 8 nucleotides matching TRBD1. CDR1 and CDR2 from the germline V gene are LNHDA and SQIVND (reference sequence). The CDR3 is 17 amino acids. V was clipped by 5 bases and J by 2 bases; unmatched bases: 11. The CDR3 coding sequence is TGTGCCAGTAGTCTGACCAGACAGGGGTGGCCCTACAATGAGCAGTTCTTC. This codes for CASSLTRQGWPYNEQFF.

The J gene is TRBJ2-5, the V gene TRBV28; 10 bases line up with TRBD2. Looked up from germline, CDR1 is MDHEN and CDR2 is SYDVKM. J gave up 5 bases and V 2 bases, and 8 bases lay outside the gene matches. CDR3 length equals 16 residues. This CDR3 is CASSLEVAGGGETQYF. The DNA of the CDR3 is TGTGCCAGCAGTTTAGAAGTAGCGGGAGGAGGCGAGACCCAGTACTTC.

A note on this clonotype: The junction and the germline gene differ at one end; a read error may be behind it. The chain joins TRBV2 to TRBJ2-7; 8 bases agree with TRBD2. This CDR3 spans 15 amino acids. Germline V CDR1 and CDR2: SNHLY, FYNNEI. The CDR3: CVSSGGTAGAYEQYF. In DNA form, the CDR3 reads TGTGTCAGCAGTGGCGGTACAGCGGGAGCCTACGAGCAGTACTTC.

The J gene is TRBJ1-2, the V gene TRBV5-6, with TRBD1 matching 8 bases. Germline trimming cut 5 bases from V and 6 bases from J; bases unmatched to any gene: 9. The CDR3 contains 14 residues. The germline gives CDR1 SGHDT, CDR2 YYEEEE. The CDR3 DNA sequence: TGTGCCAGCAGTTTTGGACAGGGTGTCAATGGCTACACCTTC. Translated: CASSFGQGVNGYTF.